The clone carrying this T cell receptor (beta chain) was counted between two and nine times. Its specificity is not known. TCRdb re-analysed the 5' RACE reads in MiXCR, keeping a single row per CDR3 protein. This sample has about 350,000 distinct CDR3 sequences; about an eighth occur once, and the top ten carry roughly 20%. This sample is drawn from a study of T-cell memory formation after mild COVID-19. On the study more broadly: Clustering of TCRs was largely donor specific. Regarding the study as a whole: Among clones contracting day 15 to 85, CD4/CD8 was balanced, whereas later expanders leaned CD4+.

The germline gives CDR1 SGHAT, CDR2 FQDESV (reference sequence). J was trimmed by 5 bases and V by 5 bases; bases with no gene match: 8. This CDR3 spans 15 amino acids. This rearrangement joins TRBV11-1 to TRBJ2-3; 9 bases line up with TRBD2. The TCR originated in a man aged 18 to 29 who had mild COVID-19 (a few samples of this study predate the infection). Cell type and time point are not known. The sample was PBMCs or a T cell subset sorted from them (not recorded which). The CDR3 nucleotides are TGTGCCAGCAGCCGGCGCGGGGGGGCTCAAGATACGCAGTATTTT. Residues: CASSRRGGAQDTQYF.